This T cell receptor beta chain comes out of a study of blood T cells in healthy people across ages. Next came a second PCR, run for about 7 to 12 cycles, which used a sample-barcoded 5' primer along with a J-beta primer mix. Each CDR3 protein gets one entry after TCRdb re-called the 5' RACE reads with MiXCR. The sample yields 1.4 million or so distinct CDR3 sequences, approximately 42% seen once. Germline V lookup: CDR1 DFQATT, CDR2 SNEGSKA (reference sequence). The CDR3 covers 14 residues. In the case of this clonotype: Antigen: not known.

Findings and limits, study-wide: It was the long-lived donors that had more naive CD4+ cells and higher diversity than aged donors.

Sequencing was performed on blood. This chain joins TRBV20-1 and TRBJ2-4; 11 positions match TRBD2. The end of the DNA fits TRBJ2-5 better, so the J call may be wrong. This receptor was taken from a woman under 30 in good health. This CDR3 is CSATTSGGLETQYF. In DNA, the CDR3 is TGCAGTGCCACCACTAGCGGGGGCTTGGAGACCCAGTACTTC.